The clone carrying this T cell receptor beta chain was seen at least ten times. Its antigen is currently unknown. This entry belongs to a study of CD8 T cells in ankylosing spondylitis. The CDR3 has 22 residues. Germline-derived CDR1 and CDR2 are LGHNA and YSLEER. The V and J ends lost 2 bases and 3 bases, in that order; junction bases with no gene match: 17. Findings and limits, study-wide: What appeared characteristic of ankylosing spondylitis blood was a TCR beta motif of eight highly homologous variants. Within matched ankylosing spondylitis synovial fluid, disease-linked clones were reportedly significantly enriched. CD8+ cells made up the disease-linked clones, which were relatively rare in peripheral blood.

Preparation of TCR beta libraries was done by quantitative 5'-RACE with molecular barcodes. TCRdb re-called the 5' RACE reads with MiXCR, one entry per CDR3 protein. The sample comprises under 250,000 distinct CDR3 sequences, roughly a tenth of which are singletons, and about 2.8% rests with the top ten. The sequence came from a male donor with ankylosing spondylitis or in good health (not recorded which). The chain employs TRBV4-3 and TRBJ2-4, with 15 nucleotides matching TRBD2. The specimen sequenced was blood, either unsorted or a sorted T cell fraction (not recorded which). In DNA form, the CDR3 reads TGCGCCAGCAGCCAATGGCCCGCTGGACTAGCGGGAGGGCCCTCGGTCAAAAACATTCAGTACTTC. It encodes CASSQWPAGLAGGPSVKNIQYF.